This T cell receptor beta chain stems from a study of T-cell memory formation after mild COVID-19. Looking at the study overall: Clustering of TCRs was largely donor specific. Study outcomes and limitations: The authors did not confirm SARS-CoV-2 specificity of second-wave clones peaking day 37. Shrinking CD4+ clones were chiefly CM and EM; CD8+ ones were chiefly EMRA.

The authors produced TCR alpha and TCR beta cDNA libraries with sample barcodes and UMIs by 5'RACE using constant-segment primers. In TCRdb, the 5' RACE reads were re-called with MiXCR into one record per CDR3 protein. This table has about 110,000 distinct CDR3 sequences, around 12% appearing once. Regarding this clonotype: The antigen is not known.

Per germline, CDR1 SGHVS and CDR2 FNYEAQ. CDR3 size: 14 residues. The ends were cut back, 3 bases at V and 6 bases at J, with 11 bases in the middle. Specimen: PBMCs or a T cell subset sorted from them (not recorded which). The TCR was taken from an adult woman who had mild COVID-19 (a few samples of this study predate the infection). Cell type and time point are not known. This chain joins TRBV7-6 and TRBJ1-4; maybe TRBD1 (6 bases). The CDR3 DNA is TGTGCCAGCAGCTTTAGGGGGGCTTATGAAAAACTGTTTTTT. It codes for CASSFRGAYEKLFF.